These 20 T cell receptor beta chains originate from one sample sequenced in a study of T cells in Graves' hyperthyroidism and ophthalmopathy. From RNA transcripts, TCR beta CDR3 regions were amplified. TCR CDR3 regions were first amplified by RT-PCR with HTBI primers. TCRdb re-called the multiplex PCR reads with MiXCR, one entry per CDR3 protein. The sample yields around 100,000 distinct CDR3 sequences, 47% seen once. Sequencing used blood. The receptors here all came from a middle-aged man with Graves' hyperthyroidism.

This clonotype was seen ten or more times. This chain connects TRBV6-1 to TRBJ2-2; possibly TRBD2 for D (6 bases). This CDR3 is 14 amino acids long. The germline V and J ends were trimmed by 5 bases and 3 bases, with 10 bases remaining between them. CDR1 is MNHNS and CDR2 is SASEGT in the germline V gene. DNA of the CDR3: TGTGCCAGCAGTAGCGGGCGCGACACCGGGGAGCTGTTTTTT. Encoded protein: CASSSGRDTGELFF.

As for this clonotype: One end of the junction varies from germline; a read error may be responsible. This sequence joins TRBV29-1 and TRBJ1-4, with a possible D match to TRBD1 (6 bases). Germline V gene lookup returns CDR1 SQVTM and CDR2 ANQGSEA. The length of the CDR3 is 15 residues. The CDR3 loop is CSVEGQRGAGEKLFF. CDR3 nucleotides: TGCAGCGTTGAAGGGCAGCGGGGGGCGGGTGAAAAACTGTTCTTT.

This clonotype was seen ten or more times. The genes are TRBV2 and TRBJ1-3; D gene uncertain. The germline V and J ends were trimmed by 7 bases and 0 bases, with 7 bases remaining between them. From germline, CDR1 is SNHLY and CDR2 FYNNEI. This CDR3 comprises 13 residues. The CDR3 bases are TGTGCCAGCAAAGCTTTCTCTGGAAACACCATATATTTT. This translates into CASKAFSGNTIYF.

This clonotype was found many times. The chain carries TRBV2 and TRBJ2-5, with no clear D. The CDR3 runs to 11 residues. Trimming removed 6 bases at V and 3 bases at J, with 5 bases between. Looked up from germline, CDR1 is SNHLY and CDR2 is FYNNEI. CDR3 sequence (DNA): TGTGCCAGCAGAAGAGAAGAGACCCAGTACTTC. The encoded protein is CASRREETQYF.

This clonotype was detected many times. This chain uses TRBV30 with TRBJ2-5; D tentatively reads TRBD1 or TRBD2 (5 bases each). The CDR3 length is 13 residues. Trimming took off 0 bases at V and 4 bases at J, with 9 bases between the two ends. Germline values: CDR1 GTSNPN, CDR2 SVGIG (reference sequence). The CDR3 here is CAWSVWGTETQYF. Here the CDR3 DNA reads TGTGCCTGGAGTGTTTGGGGGACAGAGACCCAGTACTTC.

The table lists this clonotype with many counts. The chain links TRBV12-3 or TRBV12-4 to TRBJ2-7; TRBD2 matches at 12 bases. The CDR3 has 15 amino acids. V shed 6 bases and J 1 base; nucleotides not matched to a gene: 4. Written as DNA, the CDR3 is TGTGCCAGCAGGTCGACTAGCGGGGGTTCCTACGAGCAGTACTTC. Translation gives CASRSTSGGSYEQYF.

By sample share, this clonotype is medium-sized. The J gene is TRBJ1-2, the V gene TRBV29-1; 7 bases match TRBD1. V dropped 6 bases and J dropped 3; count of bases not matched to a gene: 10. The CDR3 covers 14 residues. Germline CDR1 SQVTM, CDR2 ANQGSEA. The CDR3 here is CSVVTGEGDYGYTF. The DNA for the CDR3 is TGCAGCGTCGTAACAGGGGAGGGTGACTATGGCTACACCTTC. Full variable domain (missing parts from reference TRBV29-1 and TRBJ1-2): SAVISQKPSRDICQRGTSLTIQCQVDSQVTMMFWYRQQPGQSLTLIATANQGSEATYESGFVIDKFPISRPNLTFSTLTVSNMSPEDSSIYLCSVVTGEGDYGYTFGSGTRLTVV.

CDR3 in DNA: TGTGCCAGTAGTATTACTAGCGGGAGGGCCGCTTATACGCAGTATTTT. Translated, it gives CASSITSGRAAYTQYF. The chain employs TRBV19 and TRBJ2-3; the match to TRBD2 covers 13 bases. With V trimmed by 3 bases and J by 7 bases, 7 bases remained unmatched. The CDR3 spans 16 residues. Germline V gives CDR1 LNHDA, CDR2 SQIVND (reference sequence).

The chain's CDR3 is CAISEWGTSGSYEQYF. The CDR3 bases are TGTGCCATCAGTGAATGGGGGACTAGCGGGAGCTACGAGCAGTACTTC. The genes are TRBV10-3 and TRBJ2-7; TRBD2 matches 14 bases. This CDR3 is 16 amino acids long. V lost 3 bases and J lost 3; bases outside the gene matches: 4. Per germline, CDR1 ENHRY and CDR2 SYGVKD.

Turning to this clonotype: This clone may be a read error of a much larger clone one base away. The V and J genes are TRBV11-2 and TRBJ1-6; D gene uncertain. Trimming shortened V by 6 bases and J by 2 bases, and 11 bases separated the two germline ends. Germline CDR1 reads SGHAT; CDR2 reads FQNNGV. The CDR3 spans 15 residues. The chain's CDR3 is CASRSQSPYNSPLHF. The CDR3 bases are TGTGCCAGCAGGTCTCAGAGCCCCTATAATTCACCCCTCCACTTT. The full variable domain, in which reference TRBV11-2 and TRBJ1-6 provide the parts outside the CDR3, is EAGVAQSPRYKIIEKRQSVAFWCNPISGHATLYWYQQILGQGPKLLIQFQNNGVVDDSQLPKDRFSAERLKGVDSTLKIQPAKLEDSAVYLCASRSQSPYNSPLHFGNGTRLTVT.

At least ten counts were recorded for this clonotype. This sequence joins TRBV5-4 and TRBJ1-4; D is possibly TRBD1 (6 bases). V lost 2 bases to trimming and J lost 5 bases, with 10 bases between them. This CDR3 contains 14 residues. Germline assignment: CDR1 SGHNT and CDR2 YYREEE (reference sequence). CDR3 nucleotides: TGTGCCAGCAGCTTACAGGGTCGGAATGAAAAACTGTTTTTT. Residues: CASSLQGRNEKLFF.

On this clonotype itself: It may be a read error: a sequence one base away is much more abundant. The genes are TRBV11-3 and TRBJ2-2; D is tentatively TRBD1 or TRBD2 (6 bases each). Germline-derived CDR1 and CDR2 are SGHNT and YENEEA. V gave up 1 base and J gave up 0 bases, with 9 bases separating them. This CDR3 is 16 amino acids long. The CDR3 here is CASSLGGAPNTGELFF. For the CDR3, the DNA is TGTGCCAGCAGCTTAGGGGGGGCCCCGAACACCGGGGAGCTGTTTTTT. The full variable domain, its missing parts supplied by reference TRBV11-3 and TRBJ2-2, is EAGVVQSPRYKIIEKKQPVAFWCNPISGHNTLYWYLQNLGQGPELLIRYENEEAVDDSQLPKDRFSAERLKGVDSTLKIQPAELGDSAVYLCASSLGGAPNTGELFFGEGSRLTVL.

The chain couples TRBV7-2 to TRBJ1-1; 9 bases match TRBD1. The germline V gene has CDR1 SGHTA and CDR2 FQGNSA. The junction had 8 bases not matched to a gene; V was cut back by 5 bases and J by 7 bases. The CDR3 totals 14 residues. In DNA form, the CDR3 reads TGTGCCAGCAGCACAACAGGGGGCGCGGTTGAAGCTTTCTTT. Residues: CASSTTGGAVEAFF.

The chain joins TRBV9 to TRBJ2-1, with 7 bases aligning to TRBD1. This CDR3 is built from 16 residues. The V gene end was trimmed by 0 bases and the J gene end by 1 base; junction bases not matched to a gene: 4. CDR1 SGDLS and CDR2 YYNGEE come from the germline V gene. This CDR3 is CASSVEPTGSYNEQFF. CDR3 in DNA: TGTGCCAGCAGCGTAGAACCGACAGGGTCCTACAATGAGCAGTTCTTC.

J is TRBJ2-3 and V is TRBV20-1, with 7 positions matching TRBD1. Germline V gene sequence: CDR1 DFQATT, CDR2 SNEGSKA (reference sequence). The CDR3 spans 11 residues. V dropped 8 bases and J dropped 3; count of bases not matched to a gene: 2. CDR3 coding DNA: TGCAGTTTACAGGGGACAGATACGCAGTATTTT. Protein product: CSLQGTDTQYF.

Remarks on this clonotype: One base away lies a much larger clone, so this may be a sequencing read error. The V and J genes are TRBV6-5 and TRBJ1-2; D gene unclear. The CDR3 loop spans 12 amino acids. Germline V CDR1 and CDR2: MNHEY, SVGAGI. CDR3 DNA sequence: TGTGCCAGCAGTAGGACTGCCTATAGCTACACCTTC. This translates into CASSRTAYSYTF.

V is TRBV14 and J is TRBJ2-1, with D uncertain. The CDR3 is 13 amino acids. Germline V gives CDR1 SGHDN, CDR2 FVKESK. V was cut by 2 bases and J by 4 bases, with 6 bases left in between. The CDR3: CASSQPGYNEQFF. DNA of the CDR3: TGTGCCAGCAGCCAACCGGGTTACAATGAGCAGTTCTTC.

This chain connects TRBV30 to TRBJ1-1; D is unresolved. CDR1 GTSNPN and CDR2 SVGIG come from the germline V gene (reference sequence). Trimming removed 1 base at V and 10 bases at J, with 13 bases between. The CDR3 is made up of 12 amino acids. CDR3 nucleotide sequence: TGTGCCTGGAGTGGGGATGCAAGCGGAGCTTTCTTT. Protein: CAWSGDASGAFF.

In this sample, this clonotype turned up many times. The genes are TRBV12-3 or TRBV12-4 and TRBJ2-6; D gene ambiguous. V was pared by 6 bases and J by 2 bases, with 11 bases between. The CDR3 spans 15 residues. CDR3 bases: TGTGCCAGCAGCCGACATAGTACTGGGGCCAACGTCCTGACTTTC. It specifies CASSRHSTGANVLTF.

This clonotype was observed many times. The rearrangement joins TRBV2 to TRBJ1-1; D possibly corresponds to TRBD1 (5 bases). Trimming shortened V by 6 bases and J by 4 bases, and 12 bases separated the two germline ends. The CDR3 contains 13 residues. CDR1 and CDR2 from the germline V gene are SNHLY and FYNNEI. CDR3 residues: CASSRRVGTEAFF. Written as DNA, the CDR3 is TGTGCCAGCAGCCGCAGGGTTGGCACTGAAGCTTTCTTT.